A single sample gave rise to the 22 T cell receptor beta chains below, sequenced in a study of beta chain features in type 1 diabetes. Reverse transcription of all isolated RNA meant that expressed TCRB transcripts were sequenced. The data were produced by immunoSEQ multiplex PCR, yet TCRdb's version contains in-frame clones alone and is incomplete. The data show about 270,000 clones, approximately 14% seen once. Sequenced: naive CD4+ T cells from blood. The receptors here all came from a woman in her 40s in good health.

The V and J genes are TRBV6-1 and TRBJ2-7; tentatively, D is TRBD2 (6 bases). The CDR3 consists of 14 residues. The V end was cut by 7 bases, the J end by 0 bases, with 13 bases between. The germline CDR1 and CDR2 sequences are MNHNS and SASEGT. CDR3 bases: TGTGCCAGCACCAAAGCGGGCAGCTCCTACGAGCAGTACTTC. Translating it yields CASTKAGSSYEQYF.

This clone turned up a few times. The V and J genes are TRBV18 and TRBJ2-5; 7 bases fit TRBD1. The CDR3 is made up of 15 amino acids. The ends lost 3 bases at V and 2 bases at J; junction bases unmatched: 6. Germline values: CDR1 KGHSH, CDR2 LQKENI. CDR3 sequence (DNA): TGTGCCAGCTCACCCCAGACAGGGCAACAAGAGACCCAGTACTTC. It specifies CASSPQTGQQETQYF.

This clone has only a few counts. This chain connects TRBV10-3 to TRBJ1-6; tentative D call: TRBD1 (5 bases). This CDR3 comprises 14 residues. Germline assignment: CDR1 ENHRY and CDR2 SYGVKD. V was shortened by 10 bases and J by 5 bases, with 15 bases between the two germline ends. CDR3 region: CATNLQENNSPLHF. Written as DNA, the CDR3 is TGTGCCACCAATTTACAGGAAAATAATTCACCCCTCCACTTT.

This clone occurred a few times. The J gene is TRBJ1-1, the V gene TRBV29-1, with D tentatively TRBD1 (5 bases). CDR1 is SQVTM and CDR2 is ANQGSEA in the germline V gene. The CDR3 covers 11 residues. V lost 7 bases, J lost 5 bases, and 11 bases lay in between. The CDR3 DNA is TGCAGCGCGGGGGGGTTGACTGAAGCTTTCTTT. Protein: CSAGGLTEAFF.

The DNA of the CDR3 is TGTGCTTTCCGCGGGGTAGCGGGGGGCCCTTACACCGGGGAGCTGTTTTTT. As protein: CAFRGVAGGPYTGELFF. The chain links TRBV7-9 to TRBJ2-2; TRBD2 agrees at 10 bases. CDR3 length: 17 amino acids. Per the germline V gene, CDR1 is SEHNR and CDR2 is FQNEAQ (reference sequence).

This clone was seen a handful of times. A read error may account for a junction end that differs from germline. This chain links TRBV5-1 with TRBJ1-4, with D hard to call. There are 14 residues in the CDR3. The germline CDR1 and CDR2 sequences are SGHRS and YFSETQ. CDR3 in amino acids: CASSLAVGAGDRVF. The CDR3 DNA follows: TGCGCCAGCAGCTTGGCCGTAGGCGCGGGAGACCGCGTTTTT.

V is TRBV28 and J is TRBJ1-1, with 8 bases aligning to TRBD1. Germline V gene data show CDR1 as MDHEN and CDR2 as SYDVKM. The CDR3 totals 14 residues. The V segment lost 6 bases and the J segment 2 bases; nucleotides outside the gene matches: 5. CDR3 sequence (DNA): TGTGCCAGCAGCCAGGGGGCCCCCAACACTGAAGCTTTCTTT. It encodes CASSQGAPNTEAFF.

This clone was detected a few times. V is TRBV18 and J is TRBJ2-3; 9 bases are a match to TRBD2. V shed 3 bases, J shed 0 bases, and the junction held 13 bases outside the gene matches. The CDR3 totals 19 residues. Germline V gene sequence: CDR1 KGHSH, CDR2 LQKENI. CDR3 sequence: CASSPLGGGASFSTDTQYF. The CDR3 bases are TGTGCCAGCTCACCCCTTGGCGGGGGGGCCAGTTTTAGCACAGATACGCAGTATTTT.

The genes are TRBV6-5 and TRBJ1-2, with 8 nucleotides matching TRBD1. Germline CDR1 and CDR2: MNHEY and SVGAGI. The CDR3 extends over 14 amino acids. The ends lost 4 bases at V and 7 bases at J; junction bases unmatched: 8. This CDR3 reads CASSFSRQGTGYTF. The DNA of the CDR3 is TGTGCCAGCAGTTTCAGTCGACAGGGGACTGGCTACACCTTC.

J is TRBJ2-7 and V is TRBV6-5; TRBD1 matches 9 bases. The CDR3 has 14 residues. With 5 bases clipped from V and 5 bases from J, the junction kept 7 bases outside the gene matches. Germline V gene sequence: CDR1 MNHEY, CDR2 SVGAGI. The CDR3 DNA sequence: TGTGCCAGCAGTCAGGGACAGGGCTTCAACGAGCAGTACTTC. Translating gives CASSQGQGFNEQYF.

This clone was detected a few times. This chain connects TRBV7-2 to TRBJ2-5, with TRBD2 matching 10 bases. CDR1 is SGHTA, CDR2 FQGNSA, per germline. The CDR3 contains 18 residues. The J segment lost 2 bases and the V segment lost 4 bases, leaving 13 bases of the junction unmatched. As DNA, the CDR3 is TGTGCCAGCAGCTCTAGGGGAGTAGCGGGGGGAATTCAAGAGACCCAGTACTTC. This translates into CASSSRGVAGGIQETQYF.

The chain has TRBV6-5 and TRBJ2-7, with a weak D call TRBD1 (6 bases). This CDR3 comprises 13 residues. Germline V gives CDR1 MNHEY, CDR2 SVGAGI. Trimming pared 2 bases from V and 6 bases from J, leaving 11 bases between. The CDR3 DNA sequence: TGTGCCAGCAGTTACGGGCGCAGGGGCGAGCAGTACTTC. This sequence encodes CASSYGRRGEQYF.

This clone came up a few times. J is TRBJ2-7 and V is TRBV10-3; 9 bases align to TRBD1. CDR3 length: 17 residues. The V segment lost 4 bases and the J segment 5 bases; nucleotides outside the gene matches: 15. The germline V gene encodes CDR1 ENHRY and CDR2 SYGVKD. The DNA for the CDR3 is TGTGCCATCAGTGGGCCCCCCAAACAGGGGGCACCGAACGAGCAGTACTTC. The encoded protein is CAISGPPKQGAPNEQYF.

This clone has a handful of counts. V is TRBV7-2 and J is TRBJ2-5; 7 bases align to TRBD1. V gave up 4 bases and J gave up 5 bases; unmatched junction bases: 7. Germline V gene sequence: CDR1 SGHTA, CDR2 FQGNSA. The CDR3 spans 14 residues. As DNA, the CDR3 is TGTGCCAGCAGCTCCCAGACAGGGTTGGAGACCCAGTACTTC. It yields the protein CASSSQTGLETQYF.

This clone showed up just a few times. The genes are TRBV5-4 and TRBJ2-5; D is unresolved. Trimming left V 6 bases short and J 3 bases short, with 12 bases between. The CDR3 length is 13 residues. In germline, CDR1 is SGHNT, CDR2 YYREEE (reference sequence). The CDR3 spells CASTRGEKETQYF. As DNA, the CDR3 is TGTGCCAGCACCCGAGGAGAGAAAGAGACCCAGTACTTC.

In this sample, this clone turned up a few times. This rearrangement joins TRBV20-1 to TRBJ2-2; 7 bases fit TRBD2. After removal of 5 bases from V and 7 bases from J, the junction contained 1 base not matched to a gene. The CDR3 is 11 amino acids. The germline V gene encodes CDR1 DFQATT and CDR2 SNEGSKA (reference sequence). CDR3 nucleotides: TGCAGTGCTCGGACTAGCGGGGAGCTGTTTTTT. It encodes CSARTSGELFF.

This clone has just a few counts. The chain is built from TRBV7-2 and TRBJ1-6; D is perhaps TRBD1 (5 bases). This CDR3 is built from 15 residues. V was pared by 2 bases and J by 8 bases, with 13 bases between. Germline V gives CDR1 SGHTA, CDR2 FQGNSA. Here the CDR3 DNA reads TGTGCCAGCAGCTTAAGACAGTCTGGCCATTCACCCCTCCACTTT. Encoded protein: CASSLRQSGHSPLHF.

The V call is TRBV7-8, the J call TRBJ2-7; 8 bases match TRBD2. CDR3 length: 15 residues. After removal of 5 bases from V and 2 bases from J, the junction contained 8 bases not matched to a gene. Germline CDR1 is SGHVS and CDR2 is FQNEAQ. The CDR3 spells CASSERTSSTYEQYF. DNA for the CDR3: TGTGCCAGCAGCGAAAGGACTAGCTCCACCTACGAGCAGTACTTC.

The CDR3 is CASSPVPGQEKLFF. CDR3 coding DNA: TGTGCCAGCTCACCAGTGCCAGGACAGGAAAAACTGTTTTTT. The rearrangement links TRBV18 to TRBJ1-4; possible D gene TRBD1, 6 bases. CDR3 length: 14 residues. Trimming took off 2 bases at V and 8 bases at J, with 12 bases between the two ends. The germline gives CDR1 KGHSH, CDR2 LQKENI.

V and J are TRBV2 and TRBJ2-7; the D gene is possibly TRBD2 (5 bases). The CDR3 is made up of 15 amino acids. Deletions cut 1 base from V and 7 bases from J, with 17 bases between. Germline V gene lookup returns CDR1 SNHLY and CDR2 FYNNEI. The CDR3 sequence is CASSEGAGLQVEQYF. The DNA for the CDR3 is TGTGCCAGCAGTGAAGGGGCGGGTCTCCAGGTGGAGCAGTACTTC.

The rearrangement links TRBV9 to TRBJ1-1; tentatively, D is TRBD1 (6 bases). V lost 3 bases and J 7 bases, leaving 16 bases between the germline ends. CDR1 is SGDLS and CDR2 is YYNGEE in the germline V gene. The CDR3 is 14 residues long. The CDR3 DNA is TGTGCCAGCAGCGCCAACCCAGGGGCTGGTGAAGCTTTCTTT. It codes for CASSANPGAGEAFF. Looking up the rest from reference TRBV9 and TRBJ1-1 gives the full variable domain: DSGVTQTPKHLITATGQRVTLRCSPRSGDLSVYWYQQSLDQGLQFLIQYYNGEERAKGNILERFSAQQFPDLHSELNLSSLELGDSALYFCASSANPGAGEAFFGQGTRLTVV.

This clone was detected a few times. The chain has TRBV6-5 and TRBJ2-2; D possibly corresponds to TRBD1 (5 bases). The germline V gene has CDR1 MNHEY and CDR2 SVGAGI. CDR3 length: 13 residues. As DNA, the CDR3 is TGTGCTTCTAGTGCAGGGTACACCGGGGAGCTGTTTTTT. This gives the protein CASSAGYTGELFF.